This T cell receptor beta chain was recovered during a study of cytomegalovirus exposure and HLA in healthy donors. Study-level results: DRB1 showed the most TCR associations and HLA-C the fewest in a later analysis, as rates varied by HLA locus.

The CDR3 extends over 14 amino acids. The trim removed 5 bases at V and 9 bases at J, leaving 9 bases unmatched. In germline, CDR1 is MNHEY, CDR2 SVGAGI. Researchers ran the PCR with 60 Vbeta and 13 Jbeta primers. Here immunoSEQ multiplex PCR was the method, and the copy in TCRdb shows in-frame clones only, minus some. The table shows some 140,000 clones, with around 80% occurring only once. A note on this clone: Antigen unknown.

V gene TRBV6-5 combines with J gene TRBJ2-1; 8 nucleotides line up with TRBD2. This TCR came from a woman in her late teens or twenties in good health and CMV-seronegative. The sequenced sample was PBMCs. CDR3 in amino acids: CASSITGTRSEQFF. CDR3 sequence (DNA): TGTGCCAGCAGTATTACCGGGACTAGGAGTGAGCAGTTCTTC.